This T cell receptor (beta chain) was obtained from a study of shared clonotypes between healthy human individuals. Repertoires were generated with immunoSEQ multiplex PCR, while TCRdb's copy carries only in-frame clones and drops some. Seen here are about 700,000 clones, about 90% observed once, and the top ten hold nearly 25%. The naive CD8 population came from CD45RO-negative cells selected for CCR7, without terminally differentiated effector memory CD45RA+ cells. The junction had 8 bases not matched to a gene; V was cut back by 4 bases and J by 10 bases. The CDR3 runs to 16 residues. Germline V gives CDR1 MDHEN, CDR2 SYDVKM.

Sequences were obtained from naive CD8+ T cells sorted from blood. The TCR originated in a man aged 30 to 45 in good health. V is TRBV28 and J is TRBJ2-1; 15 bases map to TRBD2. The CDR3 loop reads CASSSPGLAGGDEQFF. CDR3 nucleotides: TGTGCCAGCAGTTCACCGGGACTAGCGGGAGGTGACGAGCAGTTCTTC.